The 19 T cell receptor beta chains below come from one sample, sequenced in a study of blood T cells in healthy people across ages. Then a second PCR, running roughly 7 to 11 cycles, was carried out with a sample-barcoded 5' primer and a J-beta primer mix. Using its own MiXCR run on the 5' RACE reads, TCRdb lists one record per CDR3 protein. The sample has about a million distinct CDR3 sequences, 51% seen once; the top ten hold about a fifth. The sample consisted of blood. The source is an older woman in good health.

The chain combines TRBV6-4 with TRBJ1-2; D is perhaps TRBD1 (5 bases). The V gene lost 4 bases and the J gene lost 2 bases, with 8 bases spanning the gap. The CDR3 has 13 amino acids. The germline V gene encodes CDR1 MRHNA and CDR2 SNTAGT. CDR3 in amino acids: CASSAAGNYGYTF. CDR3 coding DNA: TGTGCCAGCAGTGCGGCAGGGAACTATGGCTACACCTTC.

CDR3 DNA sequence: TGTGCCAGCAGTCCAGGAGCCAAAAACATTCAGTACTTC. Encoded protein: CASSPGAKNIQYF. The rearrangement uses TRBV28 and TRBJ2-4; D gene uncertain. Germline CDR1 is MDHEN and CDR2 is SYDVKM. The V end lost 5 bases, the J end lost 0 bases, and 5 bases lay between the germline ends. The CDR3 has 13 amino acids.

V and J are TRBV6-1 and TRBJ2-5, with 12 positions matching TRBD2. Unmatched junction bases numbered 4, after V lost 7 bases and J lost 1 base. Germline V gene lookup returns CDR1 MNHNS and CDR2 SASEGT. This CDR3 comprises 15 residues. CDR3 protein: CASTLAGGSQETQYF. The CDR3 DNA reads as TGTGCCAGCACCCTAGCGGGAGGGAGCCAAGAGACCCAGTACTTC.

This chain uses TRBV3-1 with TRBJ2-4; possible D gene TRBD2, 5 bases. Germline CDR1 reads LGHDT; CDR2 reads YNNKEL (reference sequence). This CDR3 comprises 12 residues. Trimming left V 4 bases short and J 13 bases short, with 14 bases between. The CDR3 nucleotides read TGTGCCAGCAGCCTCTCGAACGGGGAGCAGTACTTC. Translating it yields CASSLSNGEQYF.

The genes are TRBV20-1 and TRBJ2-5; D uncertain. The DNA end is more similar to TRBJ2-7, so the J call may be wrong. Germline CDR1 reads DFQATT; CDR2 reads SNEGSKA (reference sequence). The CDR3 runs to 11 residues. The CDR3 bases are TGCAGTGCCCCAGGAACGGACGAGCAGTACTTC. This translates into CSAPGTDEQYF.

The chain links TRBV28 to TRBJ1-2; no clear D. The V end lost 4 bases, the J end lost 8 bases, and 17 bases lay between the germline ends. Germline assignment: CDR1 MDHEN and CDR2 SYDVKM. This CDR3 has 14 residues. As DNA, the CDR3 is TGTGCCAGCAGTTCGGAACGGGTCCGGGGAGGCTACACCTTC. The encoded protein is CASSSERVRGGYTF.

This clonotype has more than one count but fewer than ten. V gene TRBV7-9 combines with J gene TRBJ1-6; a weak D match, TRBD1 (6 bases). V was shortened by 3 bases and J by 9 bases, with 9 bases between the two germline ends. The germline gives CDR1 SEHNR, CDR2 FQNEAQ (reference sequence). There are 13 residues in the CDR3. This CDR3 is CASSLTGVSPLHF. The CDR3 nucleotides read TGTGCCAGCAGCTTGACAGGAGTTTCACCCCTCCACTTT.

The sample holds a few counts of this clonotype. The V call is TRBV6-5, the J call TRBJ2-7; no clear D gene. Per the germline V gene, CDR1 is MNHEY and CDR2 is SVGAGI. The length of the CDR3 is 11 residues. V shed 7 bases and J shed 4 bases, with 8 bases lying between them. In nucleotides, the CDR3 is TGTGCCAGCATGGGAAGATACGAGCAGTACTTC. Protein sequence: CASMGRYEQYF.

The rearrangement links TRBV7-9 to TRBJ2-4; 10 bases are a match to TRBD1. The DNA matches TRBJ2-7 better at its end, which makes the J call doubtful. The CDR3 length is 15 residues. Germline V gene data show CDR1 as SEHNR and CDR2 as FQNEAQ (reference sequence). CDR3 nucleotide sequence: TGTGCCAGCAGCACTGCCGGGACAGGGGCCTACGAGCAGTACTTC. This sequence encodes CASSTAGTGAYEQYF.

The chain joins TRBV7-6 to TRBJ2-5; 7 bases are shared with TRBD1. The J call may be in error: the DNA end matches TRBJ2-7 better. The CDR3 is made up of 13 amino acids. Germline CDR1 SGHVS, CDR2 FNYEAQ. The CDR3 sequence: CASSQRQGHEQYF. CDR3 nucleotide sequence: TGTGCCAGCAGCCAAAGACAGGGCCACGAGCAGTACTTC.

The chain couples TRBV27 to TRBJ2-7; D ambiguous. The assigned J gene may be wrong: the sequence end matches TRBJ2-5 better. The CDR3 runs to 15 residues. Germline CDR1 is MNHEY and CDR2 is SMNVEV (reference sequence). DNA of the CDR3: TGTGCCAGCAGTTTTATAGGGTCGGACCTAGGGACCCAGTACTTC. Its translation: CASSFIGSDLGTQYF.

The chain recombines TRBV6-1 with TRBJ2-3, with TRBD2 identical over 7 bases. Trimming took 7 bases from V and 4 from J; bases not matched to a gene: 17. The germline gives CDR1 MNHNS, CDR2 SASEGT. There are 17 residues in the CDR3. CDR3 residues: CASTLIPGRVQSDTQYF. DNA of the CDR3: TGTGCCAGCACCCTAATCCCGGGGAGGGTACAGTCAGATACGCAGTATTTT.

The V call is TRBV6-1, the J call TRBJ2-7; 9 bases line up with TRBD1. This CDR3 contains 16 residues. Per germline, CDR1 MNHNS and CDR2 SASEGT. V was clipped by 6 bases and J by 2 bases; unmatched bases: 11. The CDR3 sequence is CASSFQGTGNPYEQYF. The CDR3 nucleotides are TGTGCCAGCAGCTTCCAGGGGACAGGGAACCCCTACGAGCAGTACTTC.

The V and J genes are TRBV9 and TRBJ2-1; TRBD2 matches at 11 bases. CDR1 is SGDLS and CDR2 is YYNGEE in the germline V gene. The CDR3 runs 15 residues. Losses at the gene ends were 4 bases for V and 5 bases for J; bases not matched to a gene: 5. CDR3 in DNA: TGTGCCAGCAGCACAACTAGCGGGAGCCACAATGAGCAGTTCTTC. Translating it yields CASSTTSGSHNEQFF.

This chain joins TRBV28 and TRBJ1-2; TRBD1 matches 8 bases. The ends lost 6 bases at V and 7 bases at J; junction bases unmatched: 13. The V gene's germline CDR1 is MDHEN and CDR2 SYDVKM. The CDR3 covers 15 residues. Written as DNA, the CDR3 is TGTGCCAGCAGCCCTCCTGACAGGGGAGAAACTGGCTACACCTTC. Protein: CASSPPDRGETGYTF.

A few counts support this clonotype. The J gene is TRBJ2-7, the V gene TRBV28; 13 nucleotides agree with TRBD2. J lost 0 bases, V lost 6 bases, and 5 bases had no gene match. Germline CDR1 MDHEN, CDR2 SYDVKM. The CDR3 runs to 16 residues. The CDR3 reads CASREGLAGLSYEQYF. CDR3 nucleotide sequence: TGTGCCAGCAGAGAGGGACTAGCGGGGCTCTCCTACGAGCAGTACTTC.

The rearrangement links TRBV7-2 to TRBJ2-1, with 8 bases aligning to TRBD2. The CDR3 runs to 15 residues. The V segment lost 4 bases and the J segment 3 bases; nucleotides outside the gene matches: 5. From germline, CDR1 is SGHTA and CDR2 FQGNSA. As DNA, the CDR3 is TGTGCCAGCAGCTCTACCGGGACTAGCTACAATGAGCAGTTCTTC. This encodes CASSSTGTSYNEQFF.

The chain has TRBV3-1 and TRBJ2-7; no firm D call. CDR3 length: 13 residues. V dropped 1 base and J dropped 7 bases, with 11 bases sitting between them. Germline CDR1 reads LGHDT; CDR2 reads YNNKEL (reference sequence). The DNA of the CDR3 is TGTGCCAGCAGCCAAGGCTCTAACGTGGAGCAGTACTTC. Protein sequence: CASSQGSNVEQYF.

The chain couples TRBV21-1 to TRBJ2-5; the table names TRBD2, a call not compared with the DNA. TRBV21-1 is shown as a pseudogene. CDR3 length: 17 residues. The CDR3 spells CASSKDRVRGPYRTQYF. Here the CDR3 DNA reads TGTGCCAGCAGCAAAGATCGAGTGAGAGGACCCTACCGGACCCAGTACTTC.